A single sample gave rise to the 20 T cell receptor beta chains below, sequenced in a study of shared clonotypes between healthy human individuals. Data came from immunoSEQ multiplex PCR; TCRdb stores just in-frame clones and leaves some out. The data hold over a million clones, with more than 95% observed a single time. Sequenced input: naive CD4+ T cells sorted from blood. Described subset: CD45RA+ positively selected. The source of these receptors is a man aged 30 to 39 in good health.

This rearrangement joins TRBV6-4 to TRBJ2-1, with 10 bases matching TRBD2. The CDR3 spans 17 residues. The germline CDR1 and CDR2 sequences are MRHNA and SNTAGT. Losses at the gene ends were 0 bases for V and 4 bases for J; bases not matched to a gene: 6. CDR3 region: CASSDSTSGLQYNEQFF. The CDR3 DNA follows: TGTGCCAGCAGTGACTCGACTAGCGGGTTGCAGTACAATGAGCAGTTCTTC.

The rearrangement links TRBV18 to TRBJ2-1; 8 bases align to TRBD2. After removal of 5 bases from V and 7 bases from J, the junction contained 4 bases not matched to a gene. Germline values: CDR1 KGHSH, CDR2 LQKENI. This CDR3 comprises 13 residues. The CDR3 protein is CASSAAGGNEQFF. CDR3 DNA sequence: TGTGCCAGCTCAGCGGCGGGAGGAAATGAGCAGTTCTTC. Drawing the rest from reference TRBV18 and TRBJ2-1, the complete variable domain is NAGVMQNPRHLVRRRGQEARLRCSPMKGHSHVYWYRQLPEEGLKFMVYLQKENIIDESGMPKERFSAEFPKEGPSILRIQQVVRGDSAAYFCASSAAGGNEQFFGPGTRLTVL.

This CDR3 reads CASSRTEQAGYTF. The CDR3 nucleotides are TGTGCCAGCAGCCGGACAGAGCAGGCTGGCTACACCTTC. The gene calls are TRBV11-1 and TRBJ1-2; D is perhaps TRBD1 (6 bases). The CDR3 has 13 residues. The germline CDR1 and CDR2 sequences are SGHAT and FQDESV (reference sequence). Trimming took off 5 bases at V and 7 bases at J, with 14 bases between the two ends.

The rearrangement links TRBV9 to TRBJ2-3, with D possibly TRBD2 on 5 matching bases. V shed 4 bases and J shed 1 base, with 19 bases lying between them. Per the germline V gene, CDR1 is SGDLS and CDR2 is YYNGEE. The CDR3 totals 17 residues. CDR3 amino acids: CASSTASGSGGTDTQYF. The DNA of the CDR3 is TGTGCCAGCAGCACCGCCAGCGGTTCTGGTGGCACAGATACGCAGTATTTT.

J is TRBJ2-3 and V is TRBV7-2, with D possibly TRBD1 on 6 matching bases. The germline V gene has CDR1 SGHTA and CDR2 FQGNSA. Trimming removed 1 base at V and 6 bases at J, with 14 bases between. The CDR3 length is 15 residues. CDR3 bases: TGTGCCAGCAGCTTAGTGGTCAGGGGCTTCGATACGCAGTATTTT. Translating gives CASSLVVRGFDTQYF. Using reference TRBV7-2 and TRBJ2-3 for the parts outside the CDR3, the full variable domain is GAGVSQSPSNKVTEKGKDVELRCDPISGHTALYWYRQSLGQGLEFLIYFQGNSAPDKSGLPSDRFSAERTGGSVSTLTIQRTQQEDSAVYLCASSLVVRGFDTQYFGPGTRLTVL.

The chain uses TRBV9 and TRBJ1-2; 9 bases are a match to TRBD1. Germline CDR1 reads SGDLS; CDR2 reads YYNGEE. CDR3 size: 15 residues. The trim removed 3 bases at V and 4 bases at J, leaving 7 bases unmatched. The DNA of the CDR3 is TGTGCCAGCAGCGCATTGACAGGGGGTAGCTATGGCTACACCTTC. This gives the protein CASSALTGGSYGYTF.

The chain recombines TRBV4-1 with TRBJ2-1, with 10 bases identical to TRBD2. The germline V gene encodes CDR1 MGHRA and CDR2 YSYEKL. There are 16 residues in the CDR3. Losses at the gene ends were 0 bases for V and 9 bases for J; bases not matched to a gene: 8. In DNA form, the CDR3 reads TGCGCCAGCAGCCAAGATGCTAGCGGGAGTTCACTTGAGCAGTTCTTC. Its translation: CASSQDASGSSLEQFF.

Regarding this clone: Other DNA sequences in the sample encode the same CDR3. This sequence joins TRBV29-1 and TRBJ2-3; either TRBD1 or TRBD2 may fit D (6 bases each). Germline V CDR1 and CDR2: SQVTM, ANQGSEA. The CDR3 covers 15 residues. V lost 6 bases and J lost 2, with 18 bases in between. The CDR3 loop reads CSVGGGGGSTDTQYF. The CDR3 DNA reads TGCAGCGTCGGAGGGGGTGGGGGCTCCACAGATACGCAGTATTTT.

V is TRBV7-3 and J is TRBJ2-1; TRBD2 matches 9 bases. Germline V gives CDR1 SGHTA, CDR2 FQGTGA. This CDR3 comprises 16 residues. The trim removed 5 bases at V and 8 bases at J, leaving 13 bases unmatched. The CDR3 DNA reads as TGTGCCAGCAGCCCTTTCAGCGGGAGGTCAAGGGATGAGCAGTTCTTC. Translating it yields CASSPFSGRSRDEQFF.

The chain combines TRBV2 with TRBJ1-5; possibly TRBD1 for D (5 bases). The CDR3 has 11 residues. Germline V gives CDR1 SNHLY, CDR2 FYNNEI. V was shortened by 6 bases and J by 6 bases, with 6 bases between the two germline ends. CDR3 amino acids: CASSDSQPQHF. The CDR3 coding sequence is TGTGCCAGCAGCGACAGTCAGCCCCAGCATTTT.

The genes are TRBV28 and TRBJ2-7; TRBD2 might be the D (6 bases). V was clipped by 6 bases and J by 6 bases, with 30 bases between them. This CDR3 has 18 amino acids. Germline V gives CDR1 MDHEN, CDR2 SYDVKM. The CDR3 nucleotides read TGTGCCAGCAGCCAACGGGCCCGGAGGCCTCGCGGGGTAGGCGAGCAGTACTTC. This codes for CASSQRARRPRGVGEQYF.

The chain is built from TRBV27 and TRBJ2-7, with TRBD2 matching 9 bases. The CDR3 consists of 16 residues. Germline assignment: CDR1 MNHEY and CDR2 SMNVEV (reference sequence). The trim removed 0 bases at V and 0 bases at J, leaving 3 bases unmatched. CDR3 DNA sequence: TGTGCCAGCAGTTTATCCCTAGCGGGGAGCTCCTACGAGCAGTACTTC. It is translated as CASSLSLAGSSYEQYF.

The chain is built from TRBV5-1 and TRBJ1-4; D might be TRBD1 (6 bases). The CDR3 has 18 residues. V was trimmed by 0 bases and J by 4 bases, leaving 19 bases between them. The germline V gene has CDR1 SGHRS and CDR2 YFSETQ. The CDR3 coding sequence is TGCGCCAGCAGCTTGGATGGACAGTCAAGCTTGGATAATGAAAAACTGTTTTTT. It translates to CASSLDGQSSLDNEKLFF.

This sequence joins TRBV29-1 and TRBJ2-7; D may be TRBD2 (5 bases). This CDR3 spans 14 amino acids. Trimming removed 2 bases from V and 5 bases from J, with 16 bases in between. In germline, CDR1 is SQVTM, CDR2 ANQGSEA. The CDR3 spells CSVERIGEGDEQYF. The DNA for the CDR3 is TGCAGCGTTGAAAGGATCGGCGAGGGAGACGAGCAGTACTTC.

The J gene is TRBJ1-1, the V gene TRBV5-4; TRBD1 matches 7 bases. The germline CDR1 and CDR2 sequences are SGHNT and YYREEE (reference sequence). The CDR3 has 14 amino acids. V trimming: 4 bases; J trimming: 4 bases; junction bases outside the gene matches: 7. The DNA for the CDR3 is TGTGCCAGCAGCCCCGGGACAGTTAGCACTGAAGCTTTCTTT. Translated: CASSPGTVSTEAFF.

The chain uses TRBV7-9 and TRBJ1-5, with 9 positions matching TRBD1. The CDR3 has 15 amino acids. Germline assignment: CDR1 SEHNR and CDR2 FQNEAQ (reference sequence). V lost 3 bases and J lost 3; bases outside the gene matches: 3. The CDR3 loop reads CASSLGTGNNQPQHF. CDR3 coding DNA: TGTGCCAGCAGCTTGGGGACAGGGAACAATCAGCCCCAGCATTTT.

The chain joins TRBV5-1 to TRBJ2-7; 11 bases are shared with TRBD1. The CDR3 consists of 16 residues. Trimming at V came to 3 bases and at J to 2 bases, leaving 7 bases not matched to a gene. Germline CDR1 SGHRS, CDR2 YFSETQ. The DNA for the CDR3 is TGCGCCAGCAGCTCACGGGGACAGGGGGATGCCTACGAGCAGTACTTC. Translated, it gives CASSSRGQGDAYEQYF.

This chain links TRBV2 with TRBJ2-2; 8 positions agree with TRBD1. This CDR3 comprises 15 residues. Trimming removed 6 bases from V and 5 bases from J; junction bases left unmatched: 8. In germline, CDR1 is SNHLY, CDR2 FYNNEI. CDR3 sequence: CASRAQGARTGELFF. CDR3 sequence (DNA): TGTGCCAGCAGAGCCCAGGGGGCGCGAACCGGGGAGCTGTTTTTT.

The gene calls are TRBV29-1 and TRBJ2-1; weak D call: TRBD2 (6 bases). Germline V gene sequence: CDR1 SQVTM, CDR2 ANQGSEA. Trimming pared 4 bases from V and 0 bases from J, leaving 19 bases between. CDR3 length equals 17 residues. The CDR3, as DNA: TGCAGCGTTGCAGCGGGTAGTGGACAAAGCTCCTACAATGAGCAGTTCTTC. Protein product: CSVAAGSGQSSYNEQFF.

This rearrangement joins TRBV7-2 to TRBJ2-1; weak D call: TRBD1 (6 bases). The germline V gene encodes CDR1 SGHTA and CDR2 FQGNSA. V shed 1 base and J shed 5 bases, with 6 bases lying between them. The length of the CDR3 is 13 residues. CDR3 sequence reads: CASSLGQDNEQFF. The CDR3 nucleotides are TGTGCCAGCAGCTTAGGACAGGACAATGAGCAGTTCTTC.